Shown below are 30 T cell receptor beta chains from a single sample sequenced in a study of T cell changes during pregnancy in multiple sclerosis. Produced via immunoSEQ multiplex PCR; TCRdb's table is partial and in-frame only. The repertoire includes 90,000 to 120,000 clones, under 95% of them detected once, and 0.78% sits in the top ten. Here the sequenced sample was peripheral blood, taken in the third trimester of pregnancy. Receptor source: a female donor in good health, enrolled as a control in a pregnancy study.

CDR3 nucleotide sequence: TGTGCCAGCAGCGTTGGGACAGGGCCTCTTGGCGAGCAGTACTTC. This codes for CASSVGTGPLGEQYF. The chain recombines TRBV9 with TRBJ2-7, with 9 bases aligning to TRBD1. Trimming took 2 bases from V and 6 from J; bases not matched to a gene: 9. CDR3 length equals 15 residues. Germline V lookup: CDR1 SGDLS, CDR2 YYNGEE.

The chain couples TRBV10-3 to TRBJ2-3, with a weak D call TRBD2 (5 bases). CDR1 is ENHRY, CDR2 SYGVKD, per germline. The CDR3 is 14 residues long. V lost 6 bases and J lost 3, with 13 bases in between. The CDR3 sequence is CAISGNGETDTQYF. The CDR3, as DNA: TGTGCCATCAGCGGGAACGGAGAGACAGATACGCAGTATTTT.

CDR3 sequence (DNA): TGTGCCAGCAGCTCGACAGGGAAAGGTCGAAAGGACACTGAAGCTTTCTTT. Protein: CASSSTGKGRKDTEAFF. This chain uses TRBV7-9 with TRBJ1-1; 7 bases align to TRBD1. This CDR3 comprises 17 residues. After removal of 4 bases from V and 3 bases from J, the junction contained 14 bases not matched to a gene. Germline values: CDR1 SEHNR, CDR2 FQNEAQ (reference sequence).

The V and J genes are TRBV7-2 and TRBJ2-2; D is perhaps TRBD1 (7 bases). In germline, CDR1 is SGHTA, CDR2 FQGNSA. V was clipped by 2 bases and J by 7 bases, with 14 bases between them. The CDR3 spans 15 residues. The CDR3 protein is CASSLPRQGGGELFF. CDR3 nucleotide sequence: TGTGCCAGCAGCTTACCGCGACAGGGAGGCGGGGAGCTGTTTTTT. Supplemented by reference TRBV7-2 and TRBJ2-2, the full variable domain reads GAGVSQSPSNKVTEKGKDVELRCDPISGHTALYWYRQSLGQGLEFLIYFQGNSAPDKSGLPSDRFSAERTGGSVSTLTIQRTQQEDSAVYLCASSLPRQGGGELFFGEGSRLTVL.

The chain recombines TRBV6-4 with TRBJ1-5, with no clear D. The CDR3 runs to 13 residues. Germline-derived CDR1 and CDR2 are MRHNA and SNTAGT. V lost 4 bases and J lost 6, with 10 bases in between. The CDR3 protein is CASSVAGGQPQHF. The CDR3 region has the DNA TGTGCCAGCAGTGTTGCAGGAGGTCAGCCCCAGCATTTT.

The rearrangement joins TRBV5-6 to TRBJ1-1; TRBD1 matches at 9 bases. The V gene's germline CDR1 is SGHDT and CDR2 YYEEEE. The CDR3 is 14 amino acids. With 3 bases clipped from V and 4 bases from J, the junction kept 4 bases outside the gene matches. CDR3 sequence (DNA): TGTGCCAGCAGCTGGCCGACAGGGGGCACTGAAGCTTTCTTT. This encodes CASSWPTGGTEAFF.

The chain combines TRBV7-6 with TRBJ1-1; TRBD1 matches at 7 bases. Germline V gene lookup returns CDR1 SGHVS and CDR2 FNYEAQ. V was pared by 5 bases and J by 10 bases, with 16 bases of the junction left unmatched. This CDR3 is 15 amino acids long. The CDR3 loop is CASSTAGGTARIAFF. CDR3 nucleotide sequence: TGTGCCAGCAGCACCGCGGGAGGGACAGCTCGAATAGCTTTCTTT. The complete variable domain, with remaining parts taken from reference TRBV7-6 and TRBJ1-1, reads GAGVSQSPRYKVTKRGQDVALRCDPISGHVSLYWYRQALGQGPEFLTYFNYEAQQDKSGLPNDRFSAERPEGSISTLTIQRTEQRDSAMYRCASSTAGGTARIAFFGQGTRLTVV.

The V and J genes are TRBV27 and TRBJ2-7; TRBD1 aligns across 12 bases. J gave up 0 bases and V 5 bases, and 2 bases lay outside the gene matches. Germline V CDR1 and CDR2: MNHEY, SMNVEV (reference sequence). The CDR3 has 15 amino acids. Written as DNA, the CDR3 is TGTGCCAGCAGTGGGACAGGGGGCTTCTCCTACGAGCAGTACTTC. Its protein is CASSGTGGFSYEQYF.

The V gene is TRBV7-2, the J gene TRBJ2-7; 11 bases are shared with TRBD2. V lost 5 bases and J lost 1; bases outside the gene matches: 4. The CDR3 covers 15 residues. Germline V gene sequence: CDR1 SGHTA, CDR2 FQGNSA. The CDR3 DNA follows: TGTGCCAGCAGCACGGGACTAGCGGTTTCCTACGAGCAGTACTTC. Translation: CASSTGLAVSYEQYF.

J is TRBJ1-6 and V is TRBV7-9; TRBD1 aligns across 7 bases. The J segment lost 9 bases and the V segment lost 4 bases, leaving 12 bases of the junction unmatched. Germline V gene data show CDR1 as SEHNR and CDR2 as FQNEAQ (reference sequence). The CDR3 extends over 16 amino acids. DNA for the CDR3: TGTGCCAGCAGCTCCGGACAGGCAGGGCACGGTTCACCCCTCCACTTT. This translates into CASSSGQAGHGSPLHF. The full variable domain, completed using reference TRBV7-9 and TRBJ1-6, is DTGVSQNPRHKITKRGQNVTFRCDPISEHNRLYWYRQTLGQGPEFLTYFQNEAQLEKSRLLSDRFSAERPKGSFSTLEIQRTEQGDSAMYLCASSSGQAGHGSPLHFGNGTRLTVT.

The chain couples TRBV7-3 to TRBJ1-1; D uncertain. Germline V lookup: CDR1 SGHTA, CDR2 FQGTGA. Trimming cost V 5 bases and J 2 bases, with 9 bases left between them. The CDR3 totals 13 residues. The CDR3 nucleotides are TGTGCCAGCAGCCCGAGAAGAAACACTGAAGCTTTCTTT. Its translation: CASSPRRNTEAFF.

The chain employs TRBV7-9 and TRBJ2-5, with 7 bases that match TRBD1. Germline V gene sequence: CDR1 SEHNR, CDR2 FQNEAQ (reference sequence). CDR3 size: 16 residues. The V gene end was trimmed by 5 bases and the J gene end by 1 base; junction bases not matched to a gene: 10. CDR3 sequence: CASSPPNRQGQETQYF. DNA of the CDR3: TGTGCCAGCAGCCCACCCAATCGACAGGGCCAAGAGACCCAGTACTTC.

In DNA form, the CDR3 reads TGTGCCAGCAGCTTATCTACAGGGGGCAATGAGCAGTTCTTC. It is translated as CASSLSTGGNEQFF. This chain uses TRBV7-9 with TRBJ2-1; 8 nucleotides line up with TRBD1. The trim removed 2 bases at V and 6 bases at J, leaving 3 bases unmatched. Germline assignment: CDR1 SEHNR and CDR2 FQNEAQ (reference sequence). This CDR3 region has 14 residues.

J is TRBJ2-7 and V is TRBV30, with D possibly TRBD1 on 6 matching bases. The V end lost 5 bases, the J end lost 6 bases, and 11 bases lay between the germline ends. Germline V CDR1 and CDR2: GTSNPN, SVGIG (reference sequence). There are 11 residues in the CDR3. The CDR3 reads CAWLQGSEQYF. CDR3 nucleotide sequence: TGTGCCTGGCTACAGGGAAGCGAGCAGTACTTC.

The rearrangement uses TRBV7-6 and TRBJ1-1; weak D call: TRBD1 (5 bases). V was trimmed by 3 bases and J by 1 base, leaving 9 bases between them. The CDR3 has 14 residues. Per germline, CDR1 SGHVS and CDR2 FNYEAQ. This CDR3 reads CASSLGRENTEAFF. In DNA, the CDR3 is TGTGCCAGCAGCTTGGGGCGTGAGAACACTGAAGCTTTCTTT.

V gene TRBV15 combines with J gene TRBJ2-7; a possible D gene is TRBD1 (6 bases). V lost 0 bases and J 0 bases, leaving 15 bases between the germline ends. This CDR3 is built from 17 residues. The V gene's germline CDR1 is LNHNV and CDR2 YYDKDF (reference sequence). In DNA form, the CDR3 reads TGTGCCACCAGCAGAGAATTCCGGACAGCGAGCTCCTACGAGCAGTACTTC. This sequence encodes CATSREFRTASSYEQYF.

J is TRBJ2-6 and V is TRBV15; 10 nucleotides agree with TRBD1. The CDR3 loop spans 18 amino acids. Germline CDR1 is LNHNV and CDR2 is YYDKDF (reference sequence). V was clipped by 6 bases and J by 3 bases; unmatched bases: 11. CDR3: CATRSGTGASIGANVLTF. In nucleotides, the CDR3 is TGTGCCACCAGGTCCGGGACAGGGGCCTCCATTGGGGCCAACGTCCTGACTTTC.

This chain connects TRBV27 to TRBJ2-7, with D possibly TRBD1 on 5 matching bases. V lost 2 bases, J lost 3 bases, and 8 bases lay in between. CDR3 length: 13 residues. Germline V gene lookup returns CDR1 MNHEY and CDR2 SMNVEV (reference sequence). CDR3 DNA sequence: TGTGCCAGCAGTTTACAGGGTGACTACGAGCAGTACTTC. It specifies CASSLQGDYEQYF.

The CDR3 region has the DNA TGCGCCAGCAGCCAAGATTTAACGGGGCAAGAGACCCAGTACTTC. The encoded protein is CASSQDLTGQETQYF. The rearrangement links TRBV4-3 to TRBJ2-5, with D maybe TRBD2 (5 bases). This CDR3 is built from 15 residues. The germline V gene encodes CDR1 LGHNA and CDR2 YSLEER. V lost 0 bases and J 2 bases, leaving 10 bases between the germline ends.

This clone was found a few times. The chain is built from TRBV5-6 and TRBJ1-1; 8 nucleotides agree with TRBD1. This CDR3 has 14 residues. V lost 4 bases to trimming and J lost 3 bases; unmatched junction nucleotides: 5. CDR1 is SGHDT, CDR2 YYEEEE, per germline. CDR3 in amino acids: CASSTRTGYTEAFF. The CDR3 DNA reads TGTGCCAGCAGCACAAGGACAGGGTACACTGAAGCTTTCTTT.

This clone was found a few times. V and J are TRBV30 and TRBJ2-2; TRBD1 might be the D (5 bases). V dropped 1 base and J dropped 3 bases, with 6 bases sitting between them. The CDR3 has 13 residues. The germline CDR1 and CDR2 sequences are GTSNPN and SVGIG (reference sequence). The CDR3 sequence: CAWSGQYTGELFF. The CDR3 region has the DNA TGTGCCTGGAGTGGACAGTACACCGGGGAGCTGTTTTTT.

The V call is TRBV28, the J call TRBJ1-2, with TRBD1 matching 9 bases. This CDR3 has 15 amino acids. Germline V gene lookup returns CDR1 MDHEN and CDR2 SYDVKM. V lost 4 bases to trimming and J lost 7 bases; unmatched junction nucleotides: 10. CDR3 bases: TGTGCCAGCAGTTCCTTAACAGGGGGCTTAGGTGGCTACACCTTC. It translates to CASSSLTGGLGGYTF.

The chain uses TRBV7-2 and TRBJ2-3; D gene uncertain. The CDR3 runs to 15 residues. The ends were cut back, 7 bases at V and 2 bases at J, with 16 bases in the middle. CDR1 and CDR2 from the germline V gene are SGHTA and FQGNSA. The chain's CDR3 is CASKIWAADTDTQYF. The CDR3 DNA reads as TGTGCCAGCAAAATCTGGGCCGCTGACACAGATACGCAGTATTTT. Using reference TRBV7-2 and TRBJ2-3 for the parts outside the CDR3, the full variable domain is GAGVSQSPSNKVTEKGKDVELRCDPISGHTALYWYRQSLGQGLEFLIYFQGNSAPDKSGLPSDRFSAERTGGSVSTLTIQRTQQEDSAVYLCASKIWAADTDTQYFGPGTRLTVL.

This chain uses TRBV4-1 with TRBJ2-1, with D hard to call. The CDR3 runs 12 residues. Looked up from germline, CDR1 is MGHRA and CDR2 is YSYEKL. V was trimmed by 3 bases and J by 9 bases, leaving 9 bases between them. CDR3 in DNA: TGCGCCAGCAGCCAGGGCCTGGGTGAGCAGTTCTTC. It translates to CASSQGLGEQFF.

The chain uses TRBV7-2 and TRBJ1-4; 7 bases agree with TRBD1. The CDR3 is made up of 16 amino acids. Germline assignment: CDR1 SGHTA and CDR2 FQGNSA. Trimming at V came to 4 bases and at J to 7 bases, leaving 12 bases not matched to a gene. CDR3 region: CASSSEQGLEGEKLFF. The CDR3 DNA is TGTGCCAGCAGCTCCGAACAGGGGCTCGAGGGTGAAAAACTGTTTTTT. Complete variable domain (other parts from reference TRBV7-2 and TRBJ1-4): GAGVSQSPSNKVTEKGKDVELRCDPISGHTALYWYRQSLGQGLEFLIYFQGNSAPDKSGLPSDRFSAERTGGSVSTLTIQRTQQEDSAVYLCASSSEQGLEGEKLFFGSGTQLSVL.

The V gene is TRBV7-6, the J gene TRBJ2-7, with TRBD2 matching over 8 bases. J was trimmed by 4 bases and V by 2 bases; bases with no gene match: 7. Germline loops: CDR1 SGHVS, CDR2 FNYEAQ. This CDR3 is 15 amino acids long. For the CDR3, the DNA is TGTGCCAGCAGCTTAAGTAGCGGGGTCGGTTACGAGCAGTACTTC. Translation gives CASSLSSGVGYEQYF.

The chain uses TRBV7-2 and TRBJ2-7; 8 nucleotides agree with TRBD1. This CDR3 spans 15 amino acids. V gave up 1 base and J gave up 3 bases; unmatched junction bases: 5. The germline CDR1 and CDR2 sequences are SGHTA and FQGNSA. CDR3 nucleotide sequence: TGTGCCAGCAGCTTAGACGGACAGGGTCTCTACGAGCAGTACTTC. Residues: CASSLDGQGLYEQYF.

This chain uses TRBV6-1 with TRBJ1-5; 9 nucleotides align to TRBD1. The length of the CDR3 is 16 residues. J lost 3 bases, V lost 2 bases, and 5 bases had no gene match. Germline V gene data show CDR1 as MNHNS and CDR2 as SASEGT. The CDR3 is CASSEQTGGYNQPQHF. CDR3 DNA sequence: TGTGCCAGCAGTGAACAGACAGGGGGTTACAATCAGCCCCAGCATTTT.

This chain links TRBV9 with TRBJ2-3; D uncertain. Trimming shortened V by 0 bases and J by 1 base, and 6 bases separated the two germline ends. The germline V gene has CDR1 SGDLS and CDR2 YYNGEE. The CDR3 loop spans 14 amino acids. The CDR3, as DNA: TGTGCCAGCAGCGTAGGGTCGGGCACAGATACGCAGTATTTT. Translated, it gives CASSVGSGTDTQYF. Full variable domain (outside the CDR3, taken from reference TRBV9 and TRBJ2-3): DSGVTQTPKHLITATGQRVTLRCSPRSGDLSVYWYQQSLDQGLQFLIQYYNGEERAKGNILERFSAQQFPDLHSELNLSSLELGDSALYFCASSVGSGTDTQYFGPGTRLTVL.

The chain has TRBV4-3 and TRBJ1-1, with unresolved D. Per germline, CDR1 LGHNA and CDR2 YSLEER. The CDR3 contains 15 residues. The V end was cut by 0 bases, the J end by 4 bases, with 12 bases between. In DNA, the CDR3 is TGCGCCAGCAGCCAAGAGCGGTCAGTCATCACTGAAGCTTTCTTT. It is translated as CASSQERSVITEAFF.